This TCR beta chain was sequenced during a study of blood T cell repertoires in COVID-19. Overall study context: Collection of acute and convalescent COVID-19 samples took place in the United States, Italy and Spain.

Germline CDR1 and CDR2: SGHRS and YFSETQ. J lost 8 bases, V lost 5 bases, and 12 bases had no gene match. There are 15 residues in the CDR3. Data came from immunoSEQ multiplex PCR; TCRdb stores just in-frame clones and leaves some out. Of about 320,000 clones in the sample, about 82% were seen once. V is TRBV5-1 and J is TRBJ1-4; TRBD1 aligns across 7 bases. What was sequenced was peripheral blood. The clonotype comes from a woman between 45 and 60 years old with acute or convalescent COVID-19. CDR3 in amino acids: CASSWGDRDNEKLFF. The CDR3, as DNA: TGCGCCAGCAGTTGGGGAGACAGGGATAACGAAAAACTGTTTTTT. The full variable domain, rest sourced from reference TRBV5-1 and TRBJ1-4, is KAGVTQTPRYLIKTRGQQVTLSCSPISGHRSVSWYQQTPGQGLQFLFEYFSETQRNKGNFPGRFSGRQFSNSRSEMNVSTLELGDSALYLCASSWGDRDNEKLFFGSGTQLSVL.